The 19 T cell receptor beta chains below all came from one sample that was sequenced in a study of cytotoxic CD8 clonotypes in ibrutinib-treated CLL. Using immunoSEQ multiplex PCR, the repertoire was profiled, and TCRdb retains in-frame clones only, with some absent. The table shows roughly 28,000 clones, with 62% occurring only once. The starting material was PBMCs, obtained before ibrutinib treatment. These receptors were collected from a human donor with chronic lymphocytic leukemia.

The rearrangement links TRBV7-9 to TRBJ2-7, with TRBD1 as a possible D gene (6 bases). CDR3 length equals 14 residues. Trimming cost V 1 base and J 5 bases, with 12 bases left between them. The germline gives CDR1 SEHNR, CDR2 FQNEAQ (reference sequence). CDR3 in DNA: TGTGCCAGCAGCTTAGGGCAGGGGATCGACGAGCAGTACTTC. Its translation is CASSLGQGIDEQYF. The full variable domain, its missing parts supplied by reference TRBV7-9 and TRBJ2-7, is DTGVSQNPRHKITKRGQNVTFRCDPISEHNRLYWYRQTLGQGPEFLTYFQNEAQLEKSRLLSDRFSAERPKGSFSTLEIQRTEQGDSAMYLCASSLGQGIDEQYFGPGTRLTVT.

The J gene is TRBJ2-7, the V gene TRBV4-1; D is unresolved. This CDR3 is built from 14 residues. From germline, CDR1 is MGHRA and CDR2 YSYEKL. V was clipped by 0 bases and J by 0 bases, with 6 bases between them. The CDR3 sequence: CASSQDVASYEQYF. CDR3 sequence (DNA): TGCGCCAGCAGCCAAGATGTGGCCTCCTACGAGCAGTACTTC.

The V call is TRBV11-2, the J call TRBJ1-5, with D hard to call. The CDR3 loop spans 13 amino acids. V was cut by 0 bases and J by 5 bases, with 5 bases left in between. Germline CDR1 reads SGHAT; CDR2 reads FQNNGV. CDR3 loop: CASSLDRYQPQHF. CDR3 sequence (DNA): TGTGCCAGCAGCTTAGATCGATATCAGCCCCAGCATTTT.

This clone turned up a few times. The J gene is TRBJ1-5, the V gene TRBV28; D gene uncertain. The CDR3 has 13 residues. Trimming pared 11 bases from V and 2 bases from J, leaving 13 bases between. Germline lookup yields CDR1 MDHEN and CDR2 SYDVKM. The DNA for the CDR3 is TGTGCCGTTCTCAATTTGGGCAATCAGCCCCAGCATTTT. Protein: CAVLNLGNQPQHF.

The chain recombines TRBV11-2 with TRBJ2-7; no clear D gene. In germline, CDR1 is SGHAT, CDR2 FQNNGV. CDR3 length equals 15 residues. V was trimmed by 5 bases and J by 3 bases, leaving 17 bases between them. CDR3 DNA: TGTGCCAGCAGCGCTGGACCCAGGAATTACTACGAGCAGTACTTC. Protein: CASSAGPRNYYEQYF. The entire variable domain, with the rest obtained from reference TRBV11-2 and TRBJ2-7, is as follows: EAGVAQSPRYKIIEKRQSVAFWCNPISGHATLYWYQQILGQGPKLLIQFQNNGVVDDSQLPKDRFSAERLKGVDSTLKIQPAKLEDSAVYLCASSAGPRNYYEQYFGPGTRLTVT.

This sequence joins TRBV14 and TRBJ2-6; D assignment may be TRBD1 or TRBD2 (5 bases each). This CDR3 is 18 amino acids long. Trimming cost V 1 base and J 2 bases, with 15 bases left between them. Germline loops: CDR1 SGHDN, CDR2 FVKESK. For the CDR3, the DNA is TGTGCCAGCAGCCAAGGGTATGGGACCCAAACTGGGGCCAACGTCCTGACTTTC. As protein: CASSQGYGTQTGANVLTF.

This clone was seen only a few times. The chain is built from TRBV25-1 and TRBJ2-2; D is tentatively TRBD1 or TRBD2 (5 bases each). The germline V gene has CDR1 MGHDK and CDR2 SYGVNS. The CDR3 consists of 15 residues. Between the trimmed V and J ends, which lost 10 bases and 1 base, there was a span of 16 bases. The CDR3 loop is CATTSRDGNTGELFF. The CDR3, as DNA: TGTGCCACCACCTCCCGGGACGGGAACACCGGGGAGCTGTTTTTT.

The rearrangement uses TRBV18 and TRBJ2-3; possible D gene TRBD2, 6 bases. CDR3 size: 16 residues. V lost 0 bases to trimming and J lost 8 bases, with 18 bases between them. Germline assignment: CDR1 KGHSH and CDR2 LQKENI. CDR3 sequence reads: CASSPPVSSEPATQYF. The CDR3 DNA is TGTGCCAGCTCACCACCGGTTTCTAGCGAGCCAGCTACGCAGTATTTT.

The chain joins TRBV2 to TRBJ2-7, with no clear D. CDR1 and CDR2 (germline): SNHLY, FYNNEI. V was cut by 6 bases and J by 4 bases, with 13 bases left in between. CDR3 size: 13 residues. CDR3 sequence (DNA): TGTGCCAGCAGGGCAGATCTGAATTACGAGCAGTACTTC. Protein sequence: CASRADLNYEQYF.

This rearrangement joins TRBV5-6 to TRBJ2-3, with D uncertain. The CDR3 extends over 12 amino acids. Germline V gives CDR1 SGHDT, CDR2 YYEEEE. Trimming pared 2 bases from V and 6 bases from J, leaving 7 bases between. The CDR3 bases are TGTGCCAGCAGCTTCTGGACGGATACGCAGTATTTT. Translated, it gives CASSFWTDTQYF.

V and J are TRBV18 and TRBJ2-1; 7 nucleotides align to TRBD2. Germline lookup yields CDR1 KGHSH and CDR2 LQKENI. V shed 3 bases and J 10 bases; nucleotides not matched to a gene: 0. The length of the CDR3 is 11 residues. The CDR3 sequence: CASSPSGEQFF. In DNA form, the CDR3 reads TGTGCCAGCTCACCTAGCGGGGAGCAGTTCTTC.

This chain connects TRBV5-1 to TRBJ1-2; 7 bases match TRBD1. This CDR3 is 14 amino acids long. Per germline, CDR1 SGHRS and CDR2 YFSETQ. J gave up 3 bases and V 3 bases, and 5 bases lay outside the gene matches. The CDR3 spells CASSYYRGDYGYTF. CDR3 bases: TGCGCCAGCAGCTATTACAGGGGAGACTATGGCTACACCTTC.

The V and J genes are TRBV19 and TRBJ2-7; TRBD2 matches at 7 bases. Germline V gene lookup returns CDR1 LNHDA and CDR2 SQIVND (reference sequence). The CDR3 is 15 amino acids. V gave up 5 bases and J gave up 3 bases; unmatched junction bases: 10. CDR3 loop: CASSVKRGVVYEQYF. DNA of the CDR3: TGTGCCAGTAGTGTAAAGCGGGGTGTAGTCTACGAGCAGTACTTC.

This clone has a handful of counts. The CDR3 DNA is TGCAGCATGTTAGAGCGGGGGGTTGGGACCCAGTACTTC. The encoded protein is CSMLERGVGTQYF. J is TRBJ2-5 and V is TRBV29-1, with 9 bases matching TRBD2. There are 13 residues in the CDR3. Germline assignment: CDR1 SQVTM and CDR2 ANQGSEA. The V gene end was trimmed by 8 bases and the J gene end by 7 bases; junction bases not matched to a gene: 11.

V and J are TRBV10-3 and TRBJ2-7, with 8 nucleotides matching TRBD1. The trim removed 3 bases at V and 1 base at J, leaving 11 bases unmatched. This CDR3 has 17 residues. From germline, CDR1 is ENHRY and CDR2 SYGVKD. The CDR3 region has the DNA TGTGCCATCAGTGACCCCGGGGCAGGGGGCTTGTCCTACGAGCAGTACTTC. It codes for CAISDPGAGGLSYEQYF.

This chain joins TRBV7-2 and TRBJ1-2; D remains ambiguous. CDR1 and CDR2 from the germline V gene are SGHTA and FQGNSA. Trimming took off 3 bases at V and 3 bases at J, with 8 bases between the two ends. The CDR3 has 13 residues. The CDR3 sequence is CASSFLGDYGYTF. The CDR3 coding sequence is TGTGCCAGCAGCTTTTTGGGCGACTATGGCTACACCTTC. Drawing the rest from reference TRBV7-2 and TRBJ1-2, the complete variable domain is GAGVSQSPSNKVTEKGKDVELRCDPISGHTALYWYRQSLGQGLEFLIYFQGNSAPDKSGLPSDRFSAERTGGSVSTLTIQRTQQEDSAVYLCASSFLGDYGYTFGSGTRLTVV.

The J gene is TRBJ2-1, the V gene TRBV6-5, with TRBD2 identical over 9 bases. The junction had 1 base not matched to a gene; V was cut back by 0 bases and J by 4 bases. CDR1 and CDR2 (germline): MNHEY, SVGAGI. CDR3 length: 15 amino acids. The CDR3 nucleotides are TGTGCCAGCAGTTACTCTAGCGGGGGTTACAATGAGCAGTTCTTC. Amino acid sequence: CASSYSSGGYNEQFF.

This clone has only a few counts. The CDR3 protein is CASSPSTGYRGELFF. The DNA of the CDR3 is TGTGCCAGCAGCCCTTCGACAGGGTATAGAGGGGAGCTGTTTTTT. J is TRBJ2-2 and V is TRBV14; TRBD1 aligns across 7 bases. Germline-derived CDR1 and CDR2 are SGHDN and FVKESK. Losses at the gene ends were 4 bases for V and 8 bases for J; bases not matched to a gene: 10. The CDR3 has 15 amino acids.

This clone has only a few counts. The V and J genes are TRBV10-3 and TRBJ1-1; possible D gene TRBD1, 6 bases. V was clipped by 3 bases and J by 11 bases, with 16 bases between them. This CDR3 comprises 13 residues. The germline CDR1 and CDR2 sequences are ENHRY and SYGVKD. CDR3 sequence reads: CAISEGTPHRAFF. In DNA, the CDR3 is TGTGCCATCAGTGAAGGGACACCCCACCGGGCTTTCTTT.